This TCR beta chain was retrieved from a study of cytomegalovirus exposure and HLA in healthy donors. Study context: There were some 380 genotyped donors. Of these, roughly 82% fell in the genetic ancestry cluster associated with self-reported Caucasian donors.

Amplification used 60 Vbeta primers and 13 Jbeta primers. This table comes from immunoSEQ multiplex PCR, and its TCRdb copy is limited to in-frame clones, with some not included. This table has some 190,000 clones, about four fifths appearing once. Whole-study findings and limits: A later analysis associated under 20,000 TCR beta sequences with HLA alleles at a 0.05 false discovery rate.

Worth noting for this clone: Its antigen is unknown.

V lost 6 bases to trimming and J lost 2 bases, with 25 bases between them. The V gene's germline CDR1 is LNHDA and CDR2 SQIVND (reference sequence). CDR3 size: 18 residues. The chain couples TRBV19 to TRBJ1-2; D might be TRBD1 (5 bases). The sequence was obtained from a female donor in good health and CMV-seronegative. The sequencing input was PBMCs. As DNA, the CDR3 is TGTGCCAGTAGGCCTCTCCGGGCAGGACAAACTCTCAACTATGGCTACACCTTC. Its translation: CASRPLRAGQTLNYGYTF.